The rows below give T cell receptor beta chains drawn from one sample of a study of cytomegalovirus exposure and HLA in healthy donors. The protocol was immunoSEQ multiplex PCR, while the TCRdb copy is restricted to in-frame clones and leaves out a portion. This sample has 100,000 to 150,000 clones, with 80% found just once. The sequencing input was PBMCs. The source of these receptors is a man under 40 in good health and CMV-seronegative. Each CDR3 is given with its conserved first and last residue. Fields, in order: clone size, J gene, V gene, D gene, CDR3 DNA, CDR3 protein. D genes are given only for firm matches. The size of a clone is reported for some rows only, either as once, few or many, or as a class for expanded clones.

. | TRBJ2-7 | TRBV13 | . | TGTGCCAGCAGCCGGGAGGGGACAGGGTCCGAGCAGTACTTC | CASSREGTGSEQYF
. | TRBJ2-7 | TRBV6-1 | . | TGTGCCAGCAGTGAATTAGGGGGCGAGCAGTACTTC | CASSELGGEQYF
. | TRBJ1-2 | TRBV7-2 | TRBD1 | TGTGCCAGCAGCCCCGGGACAGTTGGCTACACCTTC | CASSPGTVGYTF
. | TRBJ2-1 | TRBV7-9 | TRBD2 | TGTGCCAGCAGCTCACAGGGACTAGCGGGGACAAGTTACAATGAGCAGTTCTTC | CASSSQGLAGTSYNEQFF
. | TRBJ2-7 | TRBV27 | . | TGTGCCAGCAGTTTGACGGGATCCTACGAGCAGTACTTC | CASSLTGSYEQYF
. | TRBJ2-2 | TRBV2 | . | TGTGCCAGCAGATCAGGGACATTCACCGGGGAGCTGTTTTTT | CASRSGTFTGELFF
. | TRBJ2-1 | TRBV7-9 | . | TGTGCCAGCAGGATGACACCTTACAATGAGCAGTTCTTC | CASRMTPYNEQFF
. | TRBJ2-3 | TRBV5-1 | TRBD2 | TGCGCCAGCAGCTTCCTCCTGACTAGCGGGAGTCTGGTGAGCACAGATACGCAGTATTTT | CASSFLLTSGSLVSTDTQYF
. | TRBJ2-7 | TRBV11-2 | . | TGTGCCAGCAGCTTAGAAGCGGTCGGGAGCTCCTACGAGCAGTACTTC | CASSLEAVGSSYEQYF
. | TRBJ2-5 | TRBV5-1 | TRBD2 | TGCGCCAGCAGCTTGACTAGCGGGAGTCGGGAGACCCAGTACTTC | CASSLTSGSRETQYF
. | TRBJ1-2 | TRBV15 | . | TGTGCCACCAGCAGACCAAGGATCGGGAGCTATGGCTACACCTTC | CATSRPRIGSYGYTF
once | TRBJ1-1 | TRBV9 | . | TGTGCCAGCAGCGTATATGCACAGAACACTGAAGCTTTCTTT | CASSVYAQNTEAFF
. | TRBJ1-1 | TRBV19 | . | TGTGCCAGTAGTTTGACAGGAGCTGCGACTGAAGCTTTCTTT | CASSLTGAATEAFF
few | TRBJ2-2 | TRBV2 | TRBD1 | TGTGCCAGGAGCACAGGGGGCTCCGGGGAGCTGTTTTTT | CARSTGGSGELFF
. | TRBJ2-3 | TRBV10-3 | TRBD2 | TGTGCCATCAGTGGGGGACTAGCGGACACAGATACGCAGTATTTT | CAISGGLADTDTQYF
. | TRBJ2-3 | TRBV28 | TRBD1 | TGTGCCAGCAGTACCGGGACAGGGGGTTTGTGGGGCACAGATACGCAGTATTTT | CASSTGTGGLWGTDTQYF
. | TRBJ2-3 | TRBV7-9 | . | TGTGCCAGCCCAGTGAGGGTCACAGATACGCAGTATTTT | CASPVRVTDTQYF
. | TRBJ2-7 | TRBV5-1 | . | TGCGCCAGCAGGCCGCACCGGACTCACACCTACGAGCAGTACTTC | CASRPHRTHTYEQYF
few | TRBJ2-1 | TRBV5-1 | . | TGCGCCAGCAGCCCCGGGTTTACGAGGGATGAGCAGTTCTTC | CASSPGFTRDEQFF
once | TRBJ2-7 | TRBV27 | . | TGTGCCAGCAGTATCCGGCTAGCGCCCTACGAGCAGTACTTC | CASSIRLAPYEQYF
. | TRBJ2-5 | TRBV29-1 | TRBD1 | TGCAGCGTTGAAGGCCGGGGACAGCCCTTGGAGACCCAGTACTTC | CSVEGRGQPLETQYF
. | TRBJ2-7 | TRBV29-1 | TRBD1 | TGCAGCGTTGAAAGCCTTAACCGACAGGGGGGCGAGCAGTACTTC | CSVESLNRQGGEQYF
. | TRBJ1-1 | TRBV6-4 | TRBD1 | TGTGCCAGCAGTATTTCAGGGGGCACTGAAGCTTTCTTT | CASSISGGTEAFF
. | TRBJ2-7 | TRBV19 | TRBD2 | TGTGCCAGTACCCCGGGCACCGGGACTAAAAGGGCTAGAGAGCAGTACTTC | CASTPGTGTKRAREQYF
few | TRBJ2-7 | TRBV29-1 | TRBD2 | TGCAGCGTTCTGTCCCACGCTCAACTCGGAGGACGGGAGGGCCGAAACCAACTTTTCTACGAGCAGTACTTC | CSVLSHAQLGGREGRNQLFYEQYF
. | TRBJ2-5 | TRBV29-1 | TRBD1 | TGCAGCGTCGAACAACAGGGGGCGGTAGAGACCCAGTACTTC | CSVEQQGAVETQYF
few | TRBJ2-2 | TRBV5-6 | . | TGTGCCAGCGCCAGGGTTAACGGGGAGCTGTTTTTT | CASARVNGELFF
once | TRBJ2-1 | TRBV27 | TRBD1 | TGTGCCAGCAGTTTATCTGGGGCAGGGGGCACCTCCTACAATGAGCAGTTCTTC | CASSLSGAGGTSYNEQFF
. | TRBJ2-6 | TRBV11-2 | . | TGTGCCAGCAGCTTAGTTGACACCTGGGCCAACGTCCTGACTTTC | CASSLVDTWANVLTF
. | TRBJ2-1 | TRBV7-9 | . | TGTGCCAGCAGCTTTTATGAGGCCGGAGTAAATGAGCAGTTCTTC | CASSFYEAGVNEQFF
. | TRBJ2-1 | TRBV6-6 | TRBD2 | TGTGCCAGCAGTTACTACCCGGGAGGGAACACACGGGAGCAGTTCTTC | CASSYYPGGNTREQFF
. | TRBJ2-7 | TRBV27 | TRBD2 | TGTGCCAGCAGGCAGGGACTAGCGGGAGGGGGCTATGAGCAGTACTTC | CASRQGLAGGGYEQYF
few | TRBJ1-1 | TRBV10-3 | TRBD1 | TGTGCCATCAGGTCGGGACAGGGGGCACCTGAAGCTTTCTTT | CAIRSGQGAPEAFF
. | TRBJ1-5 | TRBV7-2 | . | TGTGCCAGCAGGACGATTGGGGGCTCGGCTCAGCCCCAGAATTTT | CASRTIGGSAQPQNF
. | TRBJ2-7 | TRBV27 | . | TGTGCCAGCAGTTTGGGTGGGAGTCATTCCTACGAGCAGTACTTC | CASSLGGSHSYEQYF
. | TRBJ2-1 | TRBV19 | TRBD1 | TGTGCCAGTAGTATCCGGACAGGGGGCGGGAATGAGCAGTTCTTC | CASSIRTGGGNEQFF
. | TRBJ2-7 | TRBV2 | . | TGTGCCAGCAGTGAGGAGGGAACGGACTACGAGCAGTACTTC | CASSEEGTDYEQYF
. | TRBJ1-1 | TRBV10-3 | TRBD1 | TGTGCCACCGATAATAAAGGACAGGGGAACACTGAAGCTTTCTTT | CATDNKGQGNTEAFF
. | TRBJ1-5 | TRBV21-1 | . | TGTGCCAGCAGCAAAAACGGGGTAGGAGGACGGGCAGGGGGAGATCAGCCCCAGCATTTT | CASSKNGVGGRAGGDQPQHF
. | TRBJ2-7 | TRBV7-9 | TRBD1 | TGTTCCAGCAGCTTAGGGACAGGGGGGTACGAGCAGTACTTC | CSSSLGTGGYEQYF
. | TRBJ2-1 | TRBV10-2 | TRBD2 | TGCGCCAGCAGTGAAAGGTTCGGAGCGGGAGCCTACAATGAGCAGTTCTTC | CASSERFGAGAYNEQFF
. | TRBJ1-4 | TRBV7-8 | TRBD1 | TGTGCCAGCAGCCACTTACAGGGGGGAGAAAAACTGTTTTTT | CASSHLQGGEKLFF
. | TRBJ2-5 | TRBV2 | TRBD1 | TGTGCCAGCACTGACCTGGACAGGAAGAACCAAGAGACCCAGTACTTC | CASTDLDRKNQETQYF
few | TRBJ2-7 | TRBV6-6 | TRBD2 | TGTGCCAGCAGCTTGCTGACTAGCGGGAGGGCCCGCGAGCAGTACTTC | CASSLLTSGRAREQYF
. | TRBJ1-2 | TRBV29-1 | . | TGCAGCGTTGGGTTGTTTGTGGCAGCTAACTATGGCTACACCTTC | CSVGLFVAANYGYTF
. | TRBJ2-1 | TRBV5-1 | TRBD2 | TGCGCCAGCAGCTTGGCGGTCAGCGGGGGGAGATACAATGAGCAGTTCTTC | CASSLAVSGGRYNEQFF
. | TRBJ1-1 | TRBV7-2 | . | TGTGCCAGCAGCTTTGACGGGATGAACACTGAAGCTTTCTTT | CASSFDGMNTEAFF
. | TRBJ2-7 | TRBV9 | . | TGTGCCAGCAGCGTAGTGTCAGGGTACGAGCAGTACTTC | CASSVVSGYEQYF
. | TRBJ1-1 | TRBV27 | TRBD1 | TGTGCCAGCAGCCCGAGGACAGGATTGAACACTGAAGCTTTCTTT | CASSPRTGLNTEAFF
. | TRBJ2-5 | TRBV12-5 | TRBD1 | TGTGCTAGTGGCCGTGGGGACAGGACTCAAGAGACCCAGTACTTC | CASGRGDRTQETQYF
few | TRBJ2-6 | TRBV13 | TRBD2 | TGTGCCAGCAGCTTAGTCGGGGGGGATGGGGCCAACGTCCTGACTTTC | CASSLVGGDGANVLTF